These 31 T cell receptor beta chains originate from one sample sequenced in a study of T-cell reconstitution after alpha-beta-depleted transplantation in children. This sample's TCRbeta library carried unique molecular identifier barcodes. Each CDR3 protein is one row after TCRdb ran MiXCR on the PCR reads. The sample lists about 98,000 distinct CDR3 sequences; about a quarter were seen once. The sequences come from PBMCs, collected before TCRalphabeta/CD19-depleted stem cell transplant. These receptors came from a boy aged 2-9 years with acute lymphoblastic leukemia, due to receive a stem cell transplant.

The V call is TRBV12-3 or TRBV12-4, the J call TRBJ1-4; D gene ambiguous. The V gene lost 5 bases and the J gene lost 8 bases, with 15 bases spanning the gap. The CDR3 covers 14 residues. CDR3 coding DNA: TGTGCCAGCAGTAACCGAGGGTTTGTGGAAAAACTGTTTTTT. Translating gives CASSNRGFVEKLFF.

V and J are TRBV29-1 and TRBJ2-1; D assignment may be TRBD1 or TRBD2 (6 bases each). The ends were cut back, 1 base at V and 0 bases at J, with 13 bases in the middle. CDR1 SQVTM and CDR2 ANQGSEA come from the germline V gene. CDR3 length: 16 residues. CDR3 protein: CSVEGGPSDSYNEQFF. CDR3 sequence (DNA): TGCAGCGTTGAAGGGGGGCCTAGCGACTCCTACAATGAGCAGTTCTTC.

This clonotype was recorded a few times. The J gene is TRBJ2-1, the V gene TRBV28, with 7 bases matching TRBD2. The CDR3 is 14 residues long. V lost 7 bases and J lost 7; bases outside the gene matches: 10. In germline, CDR1 is MDHEN, CDR2 SYDVKM. This chain's CDR3 is CASTLGGGRNEQFF. The CDR3 DNA sequence: TGTGCCAGCACCCTCGGGGGAGGGAGGAATGAGCAGTTCTTC.

This chain connects TRBV9 to TRBJ2-3, with 11 bases fitting TRBD2. Trimming took 4 bases from V and 3 from J; bases not matched to a gene: 19. Germline loops: CDR1 SGDLS, CDR2 YYNGEE. This CDR3 is 20 amino acids long. CDR3 coding DNA: TGTGCCAGCAGCAATGGAGGGACTAGCGGAGGGGCCTCTAGGACAGATACGCAGTATTTT. It specifies CASSNGGTSGGASRTDTQYF.

J is TRBJ2-3 and V is TRBV12-3 or TRBV12-4; D call uncertain. The V end lost 8 bases, the J end lost 2 bases, and 8 bases lay between the germline ends. CDR3 size: 12 residues. The CDR3 is CASGRDTDTQYF. The DNA of the CDR3 is TGTGCCAGCGGAAGGGACACAGATACGCAGTATTTT.

The rearrangement joins TRBV27 to TRBJ2-5; D unclear. There are 12 residues in the CDR3. The V gene's germline CDR1 is MNHEY and CDR2 SMNVEV (reference sequence). V was cut by 7 bases and J by 4 bases, with 10 bases left in between. CDR3 DNA sequence: TGTGCCAGCAAAAGTGGACGAGAGACCCAGTACTTC. This gives the protein CASKSGRETQYF.

A few counts support this clonotype. V usage is TRBV29-1 and J usage is TRBJ2-3; TRBD2 matches 11 bases. The CDR3 contains 18 residues. From germline, CDR1 is SQVTM and CDR2 ANQGSEA. After removal of 4 bases from V and 3 bases from J, the junction contained 15 bases not matched to a gene. CDR3 amino acids: CSVAGTSGRRLGTDTQYF. For the CDR3, the DNA is TGCAGCGTTGCGGGCACTAGCGGGAGAAGGCTTGGGACAGATACGCAGTATTTT.

The chain couples TRBV6-5 to TRBJ2-2; 8 bases match TRBD2. The CDR3 contains 16 residues. Germline CDR1 reads MNHEY; CDR2 reads SVGAGI. V was clipped by 2 bases and J by 3 bases; unmatched bases: 5. CDR3 protein: CASSYGGRYHTGELFF. The DNA for the CDR3 is TGTGCCAGCAGTTACGGCGGGAGGTATCACACCGGGGAGCTGTTTTTT.

This clonotype has more than one count but fewer than ten. This chain connects TRBV12-3 or TRBV12-4 to TRBJ2-7; D uncertain. The CDR3 extends over 12 amino acids. The germline V and J ends were trimmed by 2 bases and 3 bases, with 5 bases remaining between them. The CDR3 DNA follows: TGTGCCAGCAGTTTATCCCTCTACGAGCAGTACTTC. Its protein product is CASSLSLYEQYF.

The table lists this clonotype with many counts. The chain joins TRBV7-2 to TRBJ1-1; D is unclear. V lost 2 bases and J 7 bases, leaving 11 bases between the germline ends. CDR1 and CDR2 (germline): SGHTA, FQGNSA. This CDR3 is built from 13 residues. CDR3 loop: CASSLKSGFEAFF. The CDR3 DNA reads as TGTGCCAGCAGCTTAAAATCGGGGTTTGAAGCTTTCTTT.

The chain recombines TRBV18 with TRBJ2-7; possibly TRBD1 for D (5 bases). Per the germline V gene, CDR1 is KGHSH and CDR2 is LQKENI. V was trimmed by 4 bases and J by 2 bases, leaving 33 bases between them. CDR3 length equals 21 residues. The CDR3 loop is CASSLKGPQGGVDPIAYEQYF. The CDR3 DNA reads TGTGCCAGCTCACTAAAGGGCCCCCAGGGTGGAGTTGACCCAATTGCCTACGAGCAGTACTTC.

On this clonotype: This may arise from a read error, as a much more abundant clone is one base away. The chain links TRBV10-3 to TRBJ2-1, with D maybe TRBD1 (6 bases). This CDR3 is built from 14 residues. CDR1 is ENHRY, CDR2 SYGVKD, per germline. Trimming took off 10 bases at V and 6 bases at J, with 19 bases between the two ends. The CDR3 DNA reads as TGTGCCACCTCACTACCGACAGGATCCAATGAGCAGTTCTTC. Translated: CATSLPTGSNEQFF.

The chain recombines TRBV9 with TRBJ2-7; TRBD2 agrees at 9 bases. Germline CDR1 is SGDLS and CDR2 is YYNGEE. V gave up 1 base and J gave up 6 bases; unmatched junction bases: 8. This CDR3 is built from 15 residues. The CDR3 region has the DNA TGTGCCAGCAGCGTACCGCGGGAGGGCCGCGGCGAGCAGTACTTC. Translating gives CASSVPREGRGEQYF. Using reference TRBV9 and TRBJ2-7 for the parts outside the CDR3, the full variable domain is DSGVTQTPKHLITATGQRVTLRCSPRSGDLSVYWYQQSLDQGLQFLIQYYNGEERAKGNILERFSAQQFPDLHSELNLSSLELGDSALYFCASSVPREGRGEQYFGPGTRLTVT.

The sample holds many counts of this clonotype. This chain joins TRBV28 and TRBJ2-3; no clear D. V lost 6 bases and J lost 2, with 15 bases in between. The CDR3 spans 15 residues. The germline V gene has CDR1 MDHEN and CDR2 SYDVKM. DNA of the CDR3: TGTGCCAGCAGCCCCCCCTCGGACCTCACAGATACGCAGTATTTT. Protein: CASSPPSDLTDTQYF.

The genes are TRBV5-1 and TRBJ2-7; D is uncertain. Trimming cost V 4 bases and J 1 base, with 12 bases left between them. Germline CDR1 and CDR2: SGHRS and YFSETQ. The CDR3 contains 14 residues. The chain's CDR3 is CASSPRTDSYEQYF. The CDR3 bases are TGCGCCAGCAGCCCGAGGACGGATTCCTACGAGCAGTACTTC.

This clonotype was picked up a small number of times. The chain combines TRBV25-1 with TRBJ2-5; no firm D call. CDR3 size: 15 residues. CDR1 MGHDK and CDR2 SYGVNS come from the germline V gene. V gave up 4 bases and J gave up 0 bases, with 12 bases separating them. CDR3 loop: CASSVGGVYQETQYF. CDR3 coding DNA: TGTGCCAGCAGTGTTGGCGGTGTGTACCAAGAGACCCAGTACTTC.

J is TRBJ2-7 and V is TRBV6-1; D could derive from TRBD1 or TRBD2 (6 bases each). Germline CDR1 MNHNS, CDR2 SASEGT. Trimming pared 6 bases from V and 4 bases from J, leaving 16 bases between. The CDR3 contains 14 residues. CDR3: CASRWAEGGYEQYF. The CDR3 DNA is TGTGCCAGCAGGTGGGCCGAAGGGGGGTACGAGCAGTACTTC.

The chain combines TRBV7-2 with TRBJ2-3; unclear D gene. Germline V gene lookup returns CDR1 SGHTA and CDR2 FQGNSA. Trimming took off 3 bases at V and 9 bases at J, with 19 bases between the two ends. The CDR3 totals 15 residues. The CDR3 sequence is CASSLVVRALGTQYF. Here the CDR3 DNA reads TGTGCCAGCAGCTTGGTAGTACGGGCCCTAGGGACGCAGTATTTT. Looking up the rest from reference TRBV7-2 and TRBJ2-3 gives the full variable domain: GAGVSQSPSNKVTEKGKDVELRCDPISGHTALYWYRQSLGQGLEFLIYFQGNSAPDKSGLPSDRFSAERTGGSVSTLTIQRTQQEDSAVYLCASSLVVRALGTQYFGPGTRLTVL.

This chain uses TRBV20-1 with TRBJ1-1; the D gene is possibly TRBD1 (5 bases). V was pared by 6 bases and J by 7 bases, with 18 bases between. This CDR3 region has 13 residues. CDR1 is DFQATT, CDR2 SNEGSKA, per germline (reference sequence). The CDR3 protein is CSASSTVGGEAFF. The CDR3 bases are TGCAGTGCCTCCTCGACAGTCGGGGGTGAAGCTTTCTTT.

At least ten counts were recorded for this clonotype. V and J are TRBV5-1 and TRBJ1-2; 9 bases are a match to TRBD1. There are 14 residues in the CDR3. Germline V gives CDR1 SGHRS, CDR2 YFSETQ. Unmatched junction bases numbered 5, after V lost 4 bases and J lost 4 bases. CDR3 loop: CASSKTTGGYGYTF. The CDR3 nucleotides are TGCGCCAGCAGCAAAACGACAGGGGGCTATGGCTACACCTTC.

The chain has TRBV5-1 and TRBJ2-5; the D is unclear. There are 14 residues in the CDR3. In germline, CDR1 is SGHRS, CDR2 YFSETQ. The ends were cut back, 1 base at V and 2 bases at J, with 9 bases in the middle. The DNA for the CDR3 is TGCGCCAGCAGCTTGTTCCCCCAACAAGAGACCCAGTACTTC. It encodes CASSLFPQQETQYF.

This clonotype came up a few times. The genes are TRBV7-2 and TRBJ2-7, with a tentative D call TRBD2 (5 bases). From germline, CDR1 is SGHTA and CDR2 FQGNSA. The V end was cut by 5 bases, the J end by 6 bases, with 14 bases between. This CDR3 has 13 amino acids. CDR3 residues: CASSPGGPVEQYF. The CDR3 bases are TGTGCCAGCAGCCCAGGAGGACCCGTCGAGCAGTACTTC.

The V call is TRBV28, the J call TRBJ1-3, with a possible D match to TRBD1 (5 bases). CDR1 is MDHEN and CDR2 is SYDVKM in the germline V gene. The V end lost 3 bases, the J end lost 0 bases, and 9 bases lay between the germline ends. CDR3 length: 15 residues. The CDR3 nucleotides read TGTGCCAGCAGTTTGACAGCTACCTCTGGAAACACCATATATTTT. Amino acids: CASSLTATSGNTIYF.

This clonotype appeared a few times. This chain uses TRBV20-1 with TRBJ2-3; TRBD2 aligns across 7 bases. With 1 base clipped from V and 2 bases from J, the junction kept 6 bases outside the gene matches. Germline V gives CDR1 DFQATT, CDR2 SNEGSKA (reference sequence). The CDR3 spans 15 residues. Here the CDR3 reads CSARASGGYTDTQYF. The CDR3 nucleotides read TGCAGTGCTAGAGCTAGCGGAGGCTACACAGATACGCAGTATTTT.

The rearrangement uses TRBV6-2 or TRBV6-3 and TRBJ2-1; 7 bases map to TRBD2. Trimming at V came to 6 bases and at J to 5 bases, leaving 10 bases not matched to a gene. Per germline, CDR1 MNHEY and CDR2 SVGEGT. This CDR3 contains 15 residues. The CDR3 loop reads CASSLGLDQDNEQFF. CDR3 nucleotides: TGTGCCAGCAGCCTCGGACTAGATCAGGACAATGAGCAGTTCTTC.

In its sample, this clonotype was seen a few times. The rearrangement joins TRBV5-1 to TRBJ2-6, with D possibly called TRBD1 or TRBD2 (5 bases each). Germline CDR1 SGHRS, CDR2 YFSETQ. V lost 4 bases and J lost 11, with 19 bases in between. CDR3 length: 15 residues. Here the CDR3 DNA reads TGCGCCAGCAGCCCGGAGACCGGGACCTTGCACGTCCTGACTTTC. Translation: CASSPETGTLHVLTF.

The gene calls are TRBV6-2 or TRBV6-3 and TRBJ2-3, with D maybe TRBD2 (6 bases). Germline V CDR1 and CDR2: MNHEY, SVGEGT. V lost 0 bases and J lost 5, with 18 bases in between. The CDR3 has 17 amino acids. CDR3 protein: CASSYSKRRGGIDTQYF. The CDR3 nucleotides read TGTGCCAGCAGTTACTCGAAGCGGAGGGGCGGTATAGATACGCAGTATTTT.

The chain has TRBV27 and TRBJ2-2; D may be TRBD2 (5 bases). The CDR3 totals 14 residues. Germline CDR1 reads MNHEY; CDR2 reads SMNVEV (reference sequence). Trimming removed 6 bases at V and 11 bases at J, with 19 bases between. This CDR3 reads CASSNTPPGIELFF. The CDR3 bases are TGTGCCAGCAGCAACACGCCACCGGGGATCGAGCTGTTTTTT.

This chain connects TRBV6-2 or TRBV6-3 to TRBJ1-5; D is possibly TRBD1 (6 bases). The V and J ends lost 4 bases and 3 bases respectively, with 13 bases between them. Germline-derived CDR1 and CDR2 are MNHEY and SVGEGT. This CDR3 comprises 15 residues. CDR3 sequence reads: CASSSLRDTNQPQHF. The CDR3 DNA reads as TGTGCCAGCAGTTCACTCCGGGACACCAATCAGCCCCAGCATTTT.

This clonotype was observed many times. CDR3 residues: CASSLDTSGGGREQYF. DNA for the CDR3: TGTGCCAGCAGCTTAGATACTAGCGGAGGGGGCCGGGAGCAGTACTTC. The V gene is TRBV7-9, the J gene TRBJ2-7; tentatively, D is TRBD2 (8 bases). CDR3 length: 16 residues. V lost 1 base and J lost 7, with 20 bases in between. Germline CDR1 reads SEHNR; CDR2 reads FQNEAQ (reference sequence).

This clonotype is a singleton in its sample. This chain uses TRBV12-3 or TRBV12-4 with TRBJ2-7, with a possible D match to TRBD2 (5 bases). This CDR3 has 13 residues. V was cut by 0 bases and J by 4 bases, with 7 bases left in between. The CDR3 region is CASSLAPGYEQYF. The CDR3 DNA reads TGTGCCAGCAGTTTAGCGCCGGGATACGAGCAGTACTTC.